This T cell receptor beta chain is drawn from a study of T cell responses to AZD1222 COVID-19 vaccine. On the study more broadly: Second-dose timings of about 4 or about 12 weeks were pooled. Study-level points and caveats: Reportedly, nearly half of unique spike TCRs recognized epitopes outside B.1.351/B.1.1.7 mutations. Donors were chiefly white British, with a greater number of females, and clonal diversity was perhaps underestimated. Only a handful of AZD1222 recipients, several in all, had baseline seropositivity.

Only in-frame clones appear in the TCRdb table, and some are missing; sequencing was by immunoSEQ multiplex PCR. The repertoire has roughly 100,000 clones, 90% to 95% of them found once; the top ten carry 45%. Germline V CDR1 and CDR2: SGHKS, YYEKEE (reference sequence). The CDR3 spans 14 residues. Trimming shortened V by 2 bases and J by 3 bases, and 12 bases separated the two germline ends. Concerning this clone: Its antigen is unknown.

The chain links TRBV5-5 to TRBJ2-7; D is unclear. This sample comprised peripheral blood, obtained on day 0 of AZD1222 vaccination. The TCR originated in an adult in good health. The CDR3 loop reads CASSFDLNYYEQYF. The CDR3 DNA reads as TGTGCCAGCAGCTTCGACCTTAACTACTACGAGCAGTACTTC.